The 29 T cell receptor beta chains below all came from one sample that was sequenced in a study of blood T cell repertoires in COVID-19. Method: immunoSEQ multiplex PCR; TCRdb's copy keeps in-frame clones and lacks some. The table records tens of thousands of clones, around 95% of them present only once. Sequencing was performed on peripheral blood. The source of these receptors is a human donor with active COVID-19. The donor label of this sample is uncertain.

The CDR3: CASSEGFGSSGRGEFF. The CDR3 coding sequence is TGTGCCAGCAGTGAAGGTTTCGGCTCTAGCGGGAGGGGGGAGTTCTTC. This sequence joins TRBV2 and TRBJ2-1, with 12 bases that match TRBD2. V lost 1 base, J lost 14 bases, and 12 bases stayed unmatched. The length of the CDR3 is 16 residues. CDR1 SNHLY and CDR2 FYNNEI come from the germline V gene. The full variable domain, its missing parts supplied by reference TRBV2 and TRBJ2-1, is EPEVTQTPSHQVTQMGQEVILRCVPISNHLYFYWYRQILGQKVEFLVSFYNNEISEKSEIFDDQFSVERPDGSNFTLKIRSTKLEDSAMYFCASSEGFGSSGRGEFFGPGTRLTVL.

The rearrangement links TRBV27 to TRBJ1-6, with no clear D. CDR1 is MNHEY, CDR2 SMNVEV, per germline (reference sequence). The V and J ends lost 5 bases and 10 bases respectively, with 21 bases between them. This CDR3 spans 16 amino acids. Here the CDR3 reads CASSPSETELVSPLHF. CDR3 coding DNA: TGTGCCAGCAGTCCTAGTGAAACGGAACTCGTGTCACCCCTCCACTTT.

The chain has TRBV4-2 and TRBJ2-4; D perhaps matches TRBD2 (5 bases). Germline CDR1 and CDR2: LGHNA and YNFKEQ. The CDR3 runs to 16 residues. V was shortened by 1 base and J by 1 base, with 11 bases between the two germline ends. CDR3 nucleotide sequence: TGTGCCAGCAGCCAAGGAGGGCCGTTGGCCAAAAACATTCAGTACTTC. This translates into CASSQGGPLAKNIQYF.

The rearrangement joins TRBV11-3 to TRBJ2-5; TRBD2 agrees at 9 bases. Germline values: CDR1 SGHNT, CDR2 YENEEA. Trimming removed 5 bases from V and 4 bases from J; junction bases left unmatched: 11. The CDR3 is 16 residues long. CDR3 residues: CASSRRSGGSRETQYF. CDR3 DNA sequence: TGTGCCAGCAGCCGCCGGAGCGGGGGGTCGAGAGAGACCCAGTACTTC.

V gene TRBV6-5 combines with J gene TRBJ2-3, with D possibly matching TRBD1 (6 bases). V gave up 0 bases and J gave up 4 bases, with 8 bases separating them. CDR1 MNHEY and CDR2 SVGAGI come from the germline V gene. The CDR3 is 14 amino acids. CDR3 protein: CASSYSGAPDTQYF. For the CDR3, the DNA is TGTGCCAGCAGTTACTCGGGGGCTCCAGATACGCAGTATTTT.

The CDR3 region is CASGSGGPWELFF. The DNA for the CDR3 is TGTGCCAGCGGCTCGGGCGGGCCGTGGGAGCTGTTTTTT. The J gene is TRBJ2-2, the V gene TRBV9, with a possible D match to TRBD2 (5 bases). The CDR3 has 13 amino acids. Trimming removed 7 bases at V and 9 bases at J, with 16 bases between. Germline V CDR1 and CDR2: SGDLS, YYNGEE.

Of note for this clone: Other nucleotide sequences from this sample produce the same CDR3. The chain links TRBV7-2 to TRBJ2-7, with 7 bases fitting TRBD1. The CDR3 sequence is 15 residues long. The J segment lost 3 bases and the V segment lost 5 bases, leaving 10 bases of the junction unmatched. Germline CDR1 SGHTA, CDR2 FQGNSA. The CDR3 is CASSRSLDRNYEQYF. CDR3 nucleotides: TGTGCCAGCAGCCGCTCGCTGGACAGGAACTACGAGCAGTACTTC.

This clone was observed once. The J gene is TRBJ1-6, the V gene TRBV29-1; perhaps TRBD1 as D (6 bases). The CDR3 length is 14 residues. The germline gives CDR1 SQVTM, CDR2 ANQGSEA. The V gene lost 6 bases and the J gene lost 6 bases, with 15 bases spanning the gap. The CDR3 DNA follows: TGCAGCGTCCGAGCCCGGGACACTAATTCACCCCTCCACTTT. Residues: CSVRARDTNSPLHF.

The chain has TRBV29-1 and TRBJ2-7; 9 positions match TRBD2. This CDR3 has 14 amino acids. V was pared by 1 base and J by 5 bases, with 6 bases of the junction left unmatched. Germline-derived CDR1 and CDR2 are SQVTM and ANQGSEA. CDR3 amino acids: CSVEGLAGAHEQYF. The CDR3 coding sequence is TGCAGCGTTGAAGGGTTAGCGGGAGCCCACGAGCAGTACTTC.

This sequence joins TRBV6-6 and TRBJ1-4; D is perhaps TRBD1 (5 bases). Trimming removed 2 bases from V and 4 bases from J, with 8 bases in between. Germline V gene sequence: CDR1 MNHNY, CDR2 SVGAGI (reference sequence). This CDR3 contains 14 residues. CDR3 nucleotide sequence: TGTGCCAGCAGTTACCGGCAGGGTAATGAAAAACTGTTTTTT. This gives the protein CASSYRQGNEKLFF.

This sequence joins TRBV7-9 and TRBJ2-5; TRBD1 might be the D (6 bases). This CDR3 has 15 amino acids. V lost 0 bases and J lost 1, with 9 bases in between. The germline V gene encodes CDR1 SEHNR and CDR2 FQNEAQ (reference sequence). The CDR3 is CASSLAADSQETQYF. CDR3 coding DNA: TGTGCCAGCAGCTTAGCAGCGGACAGCCAAGAGACCCAGTACTTC.

The chain couples TRBV5-1 to TRBJ2-3, with D maybe TRBD1 (6 bases). The CDR3 totals 15 residues. CDR1 and CDR2 (germline): SGHRS, YFSETQ. V lost 4 bases and J lost 2, with 14 bases in between. The DNA of the CDR3 is TGCGCCAGCAGCCGTGGGACACCATACACAGATACGCAGTATTTT. This sequence encodes CASSRGTPYTDTQYF.

The rearrangement joins TRBV9 to TRBJ2-7, with TRBD2 identical over 10 bases. Germline V gives CDR1 SGDLS, CDR2 YYNGEE. V was pared by 0 bases and J by 4 bases, with 10 bases of the junction left unmatched. The CDR3 is 17 amino acids. CDR3 bases: TGTGCCAGCAGCGTAGCTCCTGGGTCTAGCGGGAGTTACGAGCAGTACTTC. It encodes CASSVAPGSSGSYEQYF.

The chain employs TRBV19 and TRBJ2-5, with 9 bases matching TRBD2. CDR3 size: 14 residues. Trimming at V came to 4 bases and at J to 1 base, leaving 1 base not matched to a gene. In germline, CDR1 is LNHDA, CDR2 SQIVND (reference sequence). In DNA, the CDR3 is TGTGCCAGTAGTAAAGCGGGAGGCCAAGAGACCCAGTACTTC. It codes for CASSKAGGQETQYF.

This clone was seen a single time. One end of the junction does not line up with germline, which may come from a read error. The chain links TRBV5-1 to TRBJ2-7; perhaps TRBD2 as D (6 bases). Germline V gene sequence: CDR1 SGHRS, CDR2 YFSETQ. The CDR3 sequence is 14 residues long. The CDR3 reads CASQPGSPSSEQYF. The CDR3 nucleotides are TGCGCCAGTCAACCCGGGAGTCCCTCCTCCGAGCAGTACTTC.

The V call is TRBV5-4, the J call TRBJ2-1; D might be TRBD2 (5 bases). V was clipped by 4 bases and J by 9 bases, with 23 bases between them. This CDR3 spans 16 amino acids. Germline V gives CDR1 SGHNT, CDR2 YYREEE (reference sequence). The CDR3 nucleotides are TGTGCCAGCAGCCAACGAAGCGGCGGAGCATACCGTGAGCAGTTCTTC. Amino acids: CASSQRSGGAYREQFF.

This clone was picked up a small number of times. The genes are TRBV2 and TRBJ2-7; 9 nucleotides agree with TRBD1. The V gene end was trimmed by 6 bases and the J gene end by 4 bases; junction bases not matched to a gene: 1. The CDR3 has 12 residues. Per germline, CDR1 SNHLY and CDR2 FYNNEI. The CDR3 loop is CASSGQGYEQYF. Here the CDR3 DNA reads TGTGCCAGCAGCGGACAGGGGTACGAGCAGTACTTC. Full variable domain (remainder filled in from reference TRBV2 and TRBJ2-7): EPEVTQTPSHQVTQMGQEVILRCVPISNHLYFYWYRQILGQKVEFLVSFYNNEISEKSEIFDDQFSVERPDGSNFTLKIRSTKLEDSAMYFCASSGQGYEQYFGPGTRLTVT.

The rearrangement links TRBV5-1 to TRBJ2-5, with 15 positions matching TRBD2. Germline V gene lookup returns CDR1 SGHRS and CDR2 YFSETQ. The CDR3 spans 16 residues. V lost 2 bases and J lost 2; bases outside the gene matches: 1. CDR3: CASSLGTSGGQETQYF. CDR3 nucleotide sequence: TGCGCCAGCAGCTTAGGGACTAGCGGGGGGCAAGAGACCCAGTACTTC.

The V and J genes are TRBV18 and TRBJ1-2; D is undetermined. CDR3 length: 15 amino acids. V shed 3 bases and J shed 2 bases, with 13 bases lying between them. CDR1 is KGHSH and CDR2 is LQKENI in the germline V gene. CDR3 sequence reads: CASSPLEGDNYGYTF. DNA for the CDR3: TGTGCCAGCTCACCCCTAGAGGGAGACAACTATGGCTACACCTTC.

The chain has TRBV6-1 and TRBJ1-6; 7 positions agree with TRBD1. CDR3 length: 17 residues. Unmatched junction bases numbered 9, after V lost 3 bases and J lost 4 bases. From germline, CDR1 is MNHNS and CDR2 SASEGT. This chain's CDR3 is CASSDRDRSPYNSPLHF. The CDR3 DNA reads TGTGCCAGCAGTGACCGGGACAGAAGTCCTTATAATTCACCCCTCCACTTT.

J is TRBJ2-5 and V is TRBV30, with TRBD1 matching 9 bases. V was pared by 2 bases and J by 5 bases, with 6 bases of the junction left unmatched. CDR1 is GTSNPN, CDR2 SVGIG, per germline (reference sequence). There are 14 residues in the CDR3. CDR3 sequence (DNA): TGTGCCTGGAGTCCACAGGGGGCCAGGGAGACCCAGTACTTC. Encoded protein: CAWSPQGARETQYF.

This clone was seen once. The rearrangement uses TRBV7-2 and TRBJ1-1; tentatively, D is TRBD1 (5 bases). Trimming left V 5 bases short and J 2 bases short, with 12 bases between. Germline CDR1 SGHTA, CDR2 FQGNSA. The CDR3 contains 14 residues. The CDR3 DNA follows: TGTGCCAGCAGCAACACAGGTTCAAACACTGAAGCTTTCTTT. This translates into CASSNTGSNTEAFF.

The chain has TRBV6-6 and TRBJ1-2; D ambiguous. Germline V CDR1 and CDR2: MNHNY, SVGAGI (reference sequence). V lost 6 bases to trimming and J lost 0 bases, with 17 bases between them. The length of the CDR3 is 16 residues. Here the CDR3 DNA reads TGTGCCAGCAGGGACTCGTGGGCGGGAGCTAACTATGGCTACACCTTC. Its translation: CASRDSWAGANYGYTF.

This clone has only a few counts. The rearrangement uses TRBV6-6 and TRBJ1-5; 7 bases line up with TRBD1. The CDR3 consists of 12 residues. CDR1 is MNHNY, CDR2 SVGAGI, per germline (reference sequence). The V gene end was trimmed by 7 bases and the J gene end by 7 bases; junction bases not matched to a gene: 4. The CDR3 here is CASTTGIQPQHF. DNA for the CDR3: TGTGCCAGCACGACAGGGATCCAGCCCCAGCATTTT.

J is TRBJ2-3 and V is TRBV24-1, with 8 positions matching TRBD1. Germline V gene sequence: CDR1 KGHDR, CDR2 SFDVKD. With 2 bases clipped from V and 11 bases from J, the junction kept 14 bases outside the gene matches. This CDR3 region has 16 residues. DNA of the CDR3: TGTGCCACCAGTGATTCTCGGACAGGGCGGGGCAGGGGGCAGTATTTT. Its protein is CATSDSRTGRGRGQYF.

The V call is TRBV11-3, the J call TRBJ2-2; D might be TRBD2 (6 bases). The germline V gene encodes CDR1 SGHNT and CDR2 YENEEA. V lost 2 bases and J 5 bases, leaving 15 bases between the germline ends. This CDR3 comprises 16 residues. For the CDR3, the DNA is TGTGCCAGCAGCTTACTTGGAGGGTGGGGAACCGGGGAGCTGTTTTTT. Residues: CASSLLGGWGTGELFF.

This chain uses TRBV19 with TRBJ1-6; 10 bases are shared with TRBD1. J gave up 6 bases and V 5 bases, and 7 bases lay outside the gene matches. Germline values: CDR1 LNHDA, CDR2 SQIVND (reference sequence). The CDR3 length is 16 residues. The CDR3 DNA sequence: TGTGCCAGTAGTTCTTGGGACAGGGGACTTAATTCACCCCTCCACTTT. This gives the protein CASSSWDRGLNSPLHF.

This chain uses TRBV3-1 (or the pseudogene TRBV3-2) with TRBJ1-1, with 7 bases aligning to TRBD1. CDR1 and CDR2 from the germline V gene are LGHDT and YNNKEL (reference sequence). The CDR3 extends over 14 amino acids. Trimming cost V 3 bases and J 5 bases; bases outside gene matches: 6. CDR3 in amino acids: CASSHRGSGTEAFF. The CDR3 region has the DNA TGTGCCAGCAGCCACAGGGGGTCGGGGACTGAAGCTTTCTTT.

CDR3 sequence (DNA): TGTGCCAGCAGTGACAGGAACTCTGGGGCCAACGTCCTGACTTTC. This sequence encodes CASSDRNSGANVLTF. The chain combines TRBV25-1 with TRBJ2-6; D gene ambiguous. CDR3 size: 15 residues. Germline CDR1 and CDR2: MGHDK and SYGVNS. Trimming pared 3 bases from V and 0 bases from J, leaving 6 bases between. Full variable domain (remainder filled in from reference TRBV25-1 and TRBJ2-6): EADIYQTPRYLVIGTGKKITLECSQTMGHDKMYWYQQDPGMELHLIHYSYGVNSTEKGDLSSESTVSRIRTEHFPLTLESARPSHTSQYLCASSDRNSGANVLTFGAGSRLTVL.